This record covers a single T cell receptor beta chain. Its antigen is still unknown. This entry comes from a study of cytomegalovirus exposure and HLA in healthy donors. Germline-derived CDR1 and CDR2 are MDHEN and SYDVKM. CDR3 length: 14 amino acids. V trimming: 3 bases; J trimming: 0 bases; junction bases outside the gene matches: 2. Using immunoSEQ multiplex PCR, the repertoire was profiled, and TCRdb retains in-frame clones only, with some absent. The table has 55,000 to 65,000 clones, approximately 96% seen once. Study outcomes and limitations: Reportedly, diagnosis of cytomegalovirus status by the classifier showed high specificity and sensitivity.

The source is a young man in good health and CMV-seronegative. The J gene is TRBJ2-7, the V gene TRBV28; 7 bases agree with TRBD2. Input material: PBMCs. The CDR3, as DNA: TGTGCCAGCAGTTTCGGGGGGTCCTCCTACGAGCAGTACTTC. Translation gives CASSFGGSSYEQYF.